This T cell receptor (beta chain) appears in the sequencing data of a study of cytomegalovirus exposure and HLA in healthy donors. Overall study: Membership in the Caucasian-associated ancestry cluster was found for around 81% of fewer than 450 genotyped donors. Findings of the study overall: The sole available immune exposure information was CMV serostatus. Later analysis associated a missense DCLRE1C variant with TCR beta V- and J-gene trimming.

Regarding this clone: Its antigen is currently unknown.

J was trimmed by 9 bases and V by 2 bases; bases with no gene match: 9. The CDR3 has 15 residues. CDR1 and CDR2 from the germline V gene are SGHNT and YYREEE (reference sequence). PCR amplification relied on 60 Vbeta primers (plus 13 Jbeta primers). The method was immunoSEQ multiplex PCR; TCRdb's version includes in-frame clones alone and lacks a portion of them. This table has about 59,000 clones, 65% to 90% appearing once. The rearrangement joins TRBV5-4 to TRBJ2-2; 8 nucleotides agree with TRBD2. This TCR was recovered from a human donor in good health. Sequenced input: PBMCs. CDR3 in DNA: TGTGCCAGCAGCTTACTAGCGGCAGCACCCAGGGAGCTGTTTTTT. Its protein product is CASSLLAAAPRELFF.